Listed below are T cell receptor beta chains from one sample, sequenced in a study of cytomegalovirus exposure and HLA in healthy donors. The table came from immunoSEQ multiplex PCR; TCRdb's copy has only in-frame clones and leaves some out. The table records approximately 150,000 clones, about a tenth of them present only once. Sequenced sample: PBMCs. These receptor sequences come from a male donor in good health and CMV-seronegative. Each CDR3 is given with its conserved first and last residue. The D gene is left open where the match is weak. Expanded clones are given a class, and other clones once, few, many or no size at all.

V	J	D	size	DNA	CDR3
TRBV14	TRBJ2-5	TRBD1	few	TGTGCCAGCAGCTCGGACAGGGTAGAGACCCAGTACTTC	CASSSDRVETQYF
TRBV4-3	TRBJ1-3	.	few	TGCGCCAGCAGCCAGCAGGGTTCGGGAAACACCATATATTTT	CASSQQGSGNTIYF
TRBV15	TRBJ2-3	TRBD1	few	TGTGCCACCAGCAGAGGTATAGGACAGGGGCTCGCAGATACGCAGTATTTT	CATSRGIGQGLADTQYF
TRBV25-1	TRBJ2-3	.	.	TGTGCCAGTGTGGGGGCATCTAGCACAGATACGCAGTATTTT	CASVGASSTDTQYF
TRBV2	TRBJ1-1	.	.	TGTGCCAGCGCTCTTGAGGGGAACACTGAAGCTTTCTTT	CASALEGNTEAFF
TRBV28	TRBJ1-4	.	few	TGTGCCAGCAGTTTACCACAAACGGAGAATGAAAAACTGTTTTTT	CASSLPQTENEKLFF
TRBV10-3	TRBJ1-1	.	few	TGTGCCATCAGTGAGTCGGGGAACAGGGACCCTAACACTGAAGCTTTCTTT	CAISESGNRDPNTEAFF
TRBV7-2	TRBJ2-3	.	few	TGTGCCAGCAGCCCGCTCGAGGGCCAGTCAGATACGCAGTATTTT	CASSPLEGQSDTQYF
TRBV27	TRBJ2-6	TRBD1	.	TGTGCCACCCGGACAGGGGGAGTATCTGGGGCCAACGTCCTGACTTTC	CATRTGGVSGANVLTF
TRBV5-4	TRBJ2-2	TRBD2	.	TGTGCCAGCAGCCCTTGGACTAGCCCTAACACCGGGGAGCTGTTTTTT	CASSPWTSPNTGELFF
TRBV28	TRBJ1-1	.	.	TGTGCCACTAACTCGGGCACTGAAGCTTTCTTT	CATNSGTEAFF
TRBV15	TRBJ1-1	TRBD1	.	TGTGCCACCAGCAAAAGCCCTCGGACAGGCGCTGCCGAAGCTTTCTTT	CATSKSPRTGAAEAFF
TRBV6-4	TRBJ2-1	TRBD2	.	TGTGCCAGCAGTCCAACTAGCGGGAGGCTTTACAATGAGCAGTTCTTC	CASSPTSGRLYNEQFF
TRBV2	TRBJ2-3	.	.	TGTGCCAGCTGGAGTACACAGGAGGACAGCCGAACAGATACGCAGTATTTT	CASWSTQEDSRTDTQYF
TRBV5-1	TRBJ2-7	.	.	TGCGCCAGCAGCTTAAACCGGGGTCCCTACGAGCAGTACTTC	CASSLNRGPYEQYF
TRBV29-1	TRBJ2-5	TRBD1	.	TGCAGCGTTCTACCGGGACAGGGGTGGCAGACCCAGTACTTC	CSVLPGQGWQTQYF
TRBV27	TRBJ2-5	TRBD1	.	TGTGCCACCACCGGGACAGGGAGCGAGACCCAGTACTTC	CATTGTGSETQYF
TRBV9	TRBJ2-5	TRBD1	.	TGTGCCAGCAGCAACCCGGGGACAGGGAATCGAGAGACCCAGTACTTC	CASSNPGTGNRETQYF
TRBV10-2	TRBJ1-4	.	few	TGCGCCAGCAGTTTATCCGGGATTAATGAAAAACTGTTTTTT	CASSLSGINEKLFF
TRBV7-8	TRBJ2-3	TRBD2	.	TGTGCCAGCATCCCCTTCGGTAGCGGGTTCACAGATACGCAGTATTTT	CASIPFGSGFTDTQYF
TRBV7-9	TRBJ2-3	TRBD1	.	TGTGCCAGCAGCTCCGACAGGGGGCTCGGGGATACGCAGTATTTT	CASSSDRGLGDTQYF
TRBV9	TRBJ1-1	TRBD1	.	TGTGCCAGCAGCGTAACAGGGGTGGACACTGAAGCTTTCTTT	CASSVTGVDTEAFF
TRBV19	TRBJ1-5	.	.	TGTGCCAGTAGTCCCCTGGGGCAGATGAATCAGCCCCAGCATTTT	CASSPLGQMNQPQHF
TRBV25-1	TRBJ1-1	.	.	TGTGCCAGCAGTGTAGGGGCGAAAGCCGAAGCTTTCTTT	CASSVGAKAEAFF
TRBV7-9	TRBJ2-6	.	.	TGTGCCAGCAGCTTAGTCAACTCTGGGGCCAACGTCCTGACTTTC	CASSLVNSGANVLTF
TRBV11-1	TRBJ2-7	TRBD2	.	TGTGCCAGCAGCCCGCCAGGACTAGCGGGAGTTCACGAGCAGTACTTC	CASSPPGLAGVHEQYF
TRBV2	TRBJ2-3	TRBD2	.	TGTGCCAGCAGCCCCCGGGAGGGGAGTGGGGACACAGATACGCAGTATTTT	CASSPREGSGDTDTQYF
TRBV28	TRBJ1-5	TRBD1	.	TGTGCCAGCAGTTTATTTTCAGGGGGCCAGCCCCAGCATTTT	CASSLFSGGQPQHF
TRBV27	TRBJ2-3	TRBD2	.	TGTGCCAGCAGTTTAGGGCTAGCGGGAGGGACGTTCACAGATACGCAGTATTTT	CASSLGLAGGTFTDTQYF
TRBV5-6	TRBJ2-7	.	.	TGTGCCAGCAGCTTGGTGGACAGACCTCGTTCTTACGAGCAGTACTTC	CASSLVDRPRSYEQYF
TRBV7-6	TRBJ2-3	TRBD1	.	TGTGCCAGCAGCTTACGCCCGACAGGGGGCTCGGGAGATACGCAGTATTTT	CASSLRPTGGSGDTQYF
TRBV18	TRBJ1-3	.	.	TGTGCCAGCTCGCAAACAGGGCTGGGAAACACCATATATTTT	CASSQTGLGNTIYF
TRBV27	TRBJ2-2	TRBD1	few	TGTGCCAGCAGTTCCATCTGGGACAGGATGAACACCGGGGAGCTGTTTTTT	CASSSIWDRMNTGELFF
TRBV6-8	TRBJ2-1	TRBD1	few	TGTGCCAGCAGTTTCCGGACAGGTAAAGGCAATGAGCAGTTCTTC	CASSFRTGKGNEQFF
TRBV5-1	TRBJ1-3	TRBD1	.	TGCGCCAGCAGCTTGCCCCGGGACAGGGAGGTGTCAGTGTACACCATATATTTT	CASSLPRDREVSVYTIYF